This passage covers 22 T cell receptor beta chains from one sample sequenced in a study of cytomegalovirus exposure and HLA in healthy donors. The PCR made use of 60 Vbeta and 13 Jbeta primers. The assay was immunoSEQ multiplex PCR, and TCRdb's table has in-frame clones only and misses some. The sample has 100,000 or so clones; 83% are singletons. The specimen sequenced was PBMCs. These receptors originate from a man aged 18 to 30 in good health and CMV-seronegative.

The J gene is TRBJ1-2, the V gene TRBV19, with 8 positions matching TRBD1. Per germline, CDR1 LNHDA and CDR2 SQIVND (reference sequence). The CDR3 runs to 15 residues. V dropped 5 bases and J dropped 3; count of bases not matched to a gene: 8. CDR3 loop: CASSSDREGDYGYTF. DNA of the CDR3: TGTGCCAGTAGTTCGGACAGGGAGGGTGACTATGGCTACACCTTC.

This sequence joins TRBV7-9 and TRBJ1-1; 9 nucleotides match TRBD1. The CDR3 runs to 16 residues. Unmatched junction bases numbered 7, after V lost 5 bases and J lost 0 bases. Germline assignment: CDR1 SEHNR and CDR2 FQNEAQ (reference sequence). CDR3 sequence reads: CASSLQGAWVNTEAFF. CDR3 nucleotides: TGTGCCAGCAGCCTACAGGGGGCGTGGGTGAACACTGAAGCTTTCTTT. Full variable domain (rest looked up from reference TRBV7-9 and TRBJ1-1): DTGVSQNPRHKITKRGQNVTFRCDPISEHNRLYWYRQTLGQGPEFLTYFQNEAQLEKSRLLSDRFSAERPKGSFSTLEIQRTEQGDSAMYLCASSLQGAWVNTEAFFGQGTRLTVV.

This chain joins TRBV29-1 and TRBJ2-1, with a weak D call TRBD2 (5 bases). V lost 3 bases and J lost 4, with 16 bases in between. The CDR3 runs 15 residues. CDR1 SQVTM and CDR2 ANQGSEA come from the germline V gene. Written as DNA, the CDR3 is TGCAGCGTTGATGACGCTAGCCCAGATTACAATGAGCAGTTCTTC. It specifies CSVDDASPDYNEQFF.

This chain connects TRBV9 to TRBJ2-1; possibly TRBD1 for D (6 bases). The V and J ends lost 4 bases and 4 bases respectively, with 9 bases between them. Germline CDR1 reads SGDLS; CDR2 reads YYNGEE. The CDR3 is 13 residues long. The CDR3: CASSPGQYNEQFF. In DNA form, the CDR3 reads TGTGCCAGCAGCCCCGGACAGTACAATGAGCAGTTCTTC. Full variable domain (missing parts from reference TRBV9 and TRBJ2-1): DSGVTQTPKHLITATGQRVTLRCSPRSGDLSVYWYQQSLDQGLQFLIQYYNGEERAKGNILERFSAQQFPDLHSELNLSSLELGDSALYFCASSPGQYNEQFFGPGTRLTVL.

This rearrangement joins TRBV5-1 to TRBJ2-1; TRBD2 matches 8 bases. This CDR3 comprises 16 residues. Germline V lookup: CDR1 SGHRS, CDR2 YFSETQ. V was pared by 0 bases and J by 6 bases, with 8 bases of the junction left unmatched. In nucleotides, the CDR3 is TGCGCCAGCAGCTTGGCCAGAGTAGCGGGGATCAATGAGCAGTTCTTC. This gives the protein CASSLARVAGINEQFF.

J is TRBJ2-1 and V is TRBV20-1; weak D call: TRBD1 (6 bases). V was cut by 6 bases and J by 8 bases, with 11 bases left in between. This CDR3 spans 11 amino acids. Germline CDR1 is DFQATT and CDR2 is SNEGSKA (reference sequence). In DNA form, the CDR3 reads TGCAGTGCCGTACAGGGCCATGAGCAGTTCTTC. Translated: CSAVQGHEQFF.

The chain recombines TRBV27 with TRBJ2-1; 8 nucleotides agree with TRBD2. CDR1 MNHEY and CDR2 SMNVEV come from the germline V gene (reference sequence). V gave up 10 bases and J gave up 2 bases; unmatched junction bases: 7. This CDR3 is built from 14 residues. The CDR3 nucleotides are TGTGCCACCGGGGCTAGCGGGCCCTACAATGAGCAGTTCTTC. It is translated as CATGASGPYNEQFF.

This clone showed up many times. This chain links TRBV5-1 with TRBJ2-7; no clear D. CDR1 and CDR2 from the germline V gene are SGHRS and YFSETQ. The CDR3 covers 13 residues. Trimming took off 0 bases at V and 7 bases at J, with 11 bases between the two ends. The CDR3 sequence: CASSLGSGREQYF. CDR3 sequence (DNA): TGCGCCAGCAGCTTGGGCTCGGGTAGGGAGCAGTACTTC.

The chain combines TRBV6-6 with TRBJ1-5; D remains unclear. The germline V gene encodes CDR1 MNHNY and CDR2 SVGAGI (reference sequence). The CDR3 consists of 14 residues. Trimming took off 0 bases at V and 4 bases at J, with 7 bases between the two ends. The CDR3 loop reads CASSYSGENQPQHF. DNA of the CDR3: TGTGCCAGCAGTTACTCCGGGGAAAATCAGCCCCAGCATTTT.

The chain recombines TRBV5-1 with TRBJ2-3, with 8 positions matching TRBD2. The CDR3 has 15 residues. The V and J ends lost 4 bases and 3 bases, in that order; junction bases with no gene match: 7. Germline CDR1 is SGHRS and CDR2 is YFSETQ. The CDR3 nucleotides read TGCGCCAGCAGCCCCACGGGGGGGTCAACAGATACGCAGTATTTT. Translating it yields CASSPTGGSTDTQYF.

CDR3 DNA sequence: TGTGCCAGCAGCTTGAGGGGACCAGGGGGCACTGAAGCTTTCTTT. This codes for CASSLRGPGGTEAFF. The V call is TRBV5-4, the J call TRBJ1-1, with 7 positions matching TRBD1. From germline, CDR1 is SGHNT and CDR2 YYREEE (reference sequence). Trimming removed 1 base from V and 4 bases from J; junction bases left unmatched: 7. The CDR3 length is 15 residues.

This clone appeared once. This same CDR3 is encoded by further DNA sequences in the sample. The rearrangement links TRBV19 to TRBJ1-2; no clear D. Trimming removed 1 base at V and 2 bases at J, with 8 bases between. CDR3 length: 14 residues. CDR1 and CDR2 from the germline V gene are LNHDA and SQIVND (reference sequence). The CDR3 reads CASSIGRRNYGYTF. CDR3 DNA: TGTGCCAGTAGTATAGGCAGAAGAAACTATGGCTACACCTTC.

This sequence joins TRBV7-9 and TRBJ2-2; TRBD2 might be the D (6 bases). Germline V gene lookup returns CDR1 SEHNR and CDR2 FQNEAQ (reference sequence). This CDR3 is 15 amino acids long. V lost 3 bases to trimming and J lost 4 bases, with 12 bases between them. CDR3 in amino acids: CASSFTGVSTGELFF. DNA for the CDR3: TGTGCCAGCAGCTTCACGGGAGTTAGCACCGGGGAGCTGTTTTTT.

V and J are TRBV14 and TRBJ2-1; TRBD2 is a possible D gene (5 bases). V dropped 4 bases and J dropped 3 bases, with 28 bases sitting between them. This CDR3 is 20 amino acids long. Germline assignment: CDR1 SGHDN and CDR2 FVKESK. The CDR3 DNA reads as TGTGCCAGCAGCCGAAATAGCCCCCGGATAGCGCGATTAATCTACAATGAGCAGTTCTTC. The encoded protein is CASSRNSPRIARLIYNEQFF.

V usage is TRBV7-2 and J usage is TRBJ1-1; TRBD1 might be the D (6 bases). The CDR3 totals 15 residues. V was clipped by 4 bases and J by 1 base, with 13 bases between them. CDR1 and CDR2 from the germline V gene are SGHTA and FQGNSA. CDR3 sequence: CASSWSGDPNTEAFF. The CDR3 nucleotides read TGTGCCAGCAGCTGGTCAGGGGACCCGAACACTGAAGCTTTCTTT.

The chain has TRBV6-1 and TRBJ2-1; no reliable D call. The length of the CDR3 is 13 residues. CDR1 and CDR2 from the germline V gene are MNHNS and SASEGT. V lost 8 bases, J lost 0 bases, and 8 bases lay in between. CDR3 in DNA: TGTGCCAGCCTTCCGGGCTCCTACAATGAGCAGTTCTTC. It codes for CASLPGSYNEQFF.

The chain uses TRBV30 and TRBJ2-7; TRBD1 aligns across 7 bases. The CDR3 spans 11 residues. CDR1 and CDR2 (germline): GTSNPN, SVGIG (reference sequence). With V trimmed by 7 bases and J by 2 bases, 2 bases remained unmatched. The CDR3, as DNA: TGTGCCTTAGACAGGGCCTACGAGCAGTACTTC. Amino acids: CALDRAYEQYF.

V is TRBV11-2 and J is TRBJ1-1, with no clear D. Trimming left V 0 bases short and J 3 bases short, with 11 bases between. The CDR3 loop spans 15 amino acids. Germline V gene data show CDR1 as SGHAT and CDR2 as FQNNGV. Here the CDR3 DNA reads TGTGCCAGCAGCTTAGACCCCCTGGCGGACACTGAAGCTTTCTTT. Residues: CASSLDPLADTEAFF.

V gene TRBV7-9 combines with J gene TRBJ2-1; D is possibly TRBD1 (5 bases). This CDR3 contains 15 residues. The germline V gene has CDR1 SEHNR and CDR2 FQNEAQ (reference sequence). V lost 5 bases to trimming and J lost 2 bases, with 13 bases between them. CDR3 sequence (DNA): TGTGCCAGCAGCCCGCTAGGACAAACCTACAATGAGCAGTTCTTC. Residues: CASSPLGQTYNEQFF.

This clone turned up a few times. CDR3 residues: CASSDSPGGNEQFF. CDR3 sequence (DNA): TGTGCCAGCAGTGACTCTCCGGGGGGCAATGAGCAGTTCTTC. The rearrangement joins TRBV6-4 to TRBJ2-1, with 7 bases aligning to TRBD2. The CDR3 is 14 residues long. The germline V gene encodes CDR1 MRHNA and CDR2 SNTAGT. V trimming: 0 bases; J trimming: 6 bases; junction bases outside the gene matches: 2.

The rearrangement links TRBV19 to TRBJ2-2; D perhaps matches TRBD1 (5 bases). Trimming shortened V by 2 bases and J by 7 bases, and 11 bases separated the two germline ends. Per germline, CDR1 LNHDA and CDR2 SQIVND (reference sequence). The CDR3 length is 14 residues. In nucleotides, the CDR3 is TGTGCCAGTAGTATAAGGGGCATAGGCGGGGAGCTGTTTTTT. Amino acids: CASSIRGIGGELFF.

Notes on this clone: A single base separates this from a much larger clone, so it may be a read error. The chain has TRBV4-2 and TRBJ2-6; 10 bases are shared with TRBD1. The CDR3 contains 17 residues. CDR1 is LGHNA and CDR2 is YNFKEQ in the germline V gene. J lost 2 bases, V lost 3 bases, and 4 bases had no gene match. Written as DNA, the CDR3 is TGTGCCAGCAGCCATCAGACAGGGGGCACTGGGGCCAACGTCCTGACTTTC. Translation: CASSHQTGGTGANVLTF.